This note documents a single TCR beta chain sequence. This clone was counted a few times. Its antigen target is currently unknown. No clone much larger than this one lies a single base away; base qualities are absent. Participants in the prospective study were aged roughly 18 to 89 years, lived in about two dozen United States geographic areas, and enrolled through a virtual design. In the prospective study, participants were assigned to cohorts based on the clinical history participants reported in a screening survey and a study questionnaire. In the prospective study, mobile phlebotomists collected whole blood, serum and a nasopharyngeal or oropharyngeal swab from each participant. Participants in the prospective study had the option to provide additional blood draws and questionnaires over a roughly 2-month period. Blood samples from the prospective study were shipped frozen or at room temperature prior to DNA extraction.

Reading the germline V gene gives CDR1 LGHNA and CDR2 YSLEER. The CDR3 goes from the cysteine to the phenylalanine over 14 residues. Here the CDR3 DNA is all that survives: 42 bases in frame from base 1. The germline V end is reduced by 0 bases and the J end by 8 bases; junction bases left unmatched: 2. The data derive from a study of blood T cell repertoires in COVID-19 (dated by TCRdb to about 2020). Notes on the research overall: Recovered participants in ImmuneRACE Cohort 3 were defined as having two consecutive negative NP/OP PCR tests, clearance from a healthcare professional, or resolution of symptoms. The collaborator samples originated in the United States, Italy and Spain and spanned the acute and convalescent phases of COVID-19. The prospective study material was composed of cDNA or gDNA derived from T cells, B-cell-depleted T cells, or PBMCs. Deeply sampled blood TCRbeta repertoires from subjects exposed to, actively infected with, or recovered from COVID-19 were included in the dataset. The repertoires were released in a freely available public database meant as a resource for research on the immune response to SARS-CoV-2. The samples were drawn from the first 160 participants of the ongoing ImmuneRACE study and from 950 to 1,500 subjects provided by 6 global collaborators. A de-identified subject ID, COVID-19 status, age in years and sex were almost always included in the sample metadata. HLA class I and class II types, where available, came from metadata supplied by the sample provider rather than from assay-based typing. Beyond this particular receptor, the publication reports: The quantity of clinical and demographic metadata differed by source and by participant and was supplied without curation.

TCRbeta CDR3 regions were amplified from genomic DNA using the immunoSEQ Assay, a bias-controlled multiplex PCR. The study's processing was this. Nucleated cell counts per sample were estimated from amplification of reference gene primers within the assay. To quantify the absolute abundance of each unique TCRbeta CDR3 rearrangement, sequence reads were collapsed and filtered. For each sample, productive Simpson clonality was calculated by taking the square root of Simpson's diversity index across productive rearrangements. TCRdb provides this immuneACCESS table in a form limited to in-frame rearrangements. Some clones are lacking; in checked studies, under half of them reflect an unresolved V gene, and why the rest are absent is not known. The V and J calls and clone size were taken over from that table, and D and trimming were inferred from the DNA. This sample comprises under 200,000 clones, 86% of them detected only once. Of the sample, about 26% is held by the ten largest clones.

This TCR was sampled from a woman in her 40s in a cohort exposed to, infected with or recovered from COVID-19 (not recorded which). The chain links TRBV4-3 with TRBJ1-4, and 8 bases in between align with TRBD1. What was sequenced was PBMCs or T cells enriched from blood (not recorded which). The CDR3 region has the sequence CASSQDRGREKLFF. The nucleotide sequence is TGCGCCAGCAGCCAAGACAGGGGGCGCGAAAAACTGTTTTTT.